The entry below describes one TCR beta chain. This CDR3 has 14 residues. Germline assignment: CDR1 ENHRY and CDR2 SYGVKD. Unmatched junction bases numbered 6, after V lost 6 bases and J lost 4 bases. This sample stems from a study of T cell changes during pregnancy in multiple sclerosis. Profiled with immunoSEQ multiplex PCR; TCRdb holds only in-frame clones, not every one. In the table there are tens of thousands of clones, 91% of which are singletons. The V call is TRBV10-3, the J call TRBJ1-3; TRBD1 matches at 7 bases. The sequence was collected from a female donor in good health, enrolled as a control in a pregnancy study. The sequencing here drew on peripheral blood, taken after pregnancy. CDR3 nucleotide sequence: TGTGCCATCAGGGGACAGCCGGGGGGAAACACCATATATTTT. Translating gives CAIRGQPGGNTIYF.